The rows below give T cell receptor beta chains drawn from one sample of a study of T cell changes during pregnancy in multiple sclerosis. Data came from immunoSEQ multiplex PCR; TCRdb stores just in-frame clones and leaves some out. This sample has around 59,000 clones, with 93% found just once. This material consisted of CD8+ T cells from peripheral blood mononuclear cells, taken in the second trimester of pregnancy. Receptor source: a female donor with multiple sclerosis, enrolled in a pregnancy study. CDR3s include the opening cysteine and the closing phenylalanine or tryptophan. Fields, in order: J gene, V gene, D gene, clone size, CDR3 protein, CDR3 DNA. D genes are given only for firm matches. The size of a clone is reported for some rows only, either as once, few or many, or as a class for expanded clones.

>TRBJ1-4|TRBV9|-|few
CASSFVMGPGEKLFF
TGTGCCAGCAGCTTTGTGATGGGGCCTGGGGAAAAACTGTTTTTT
>TRBJ2-2|TRBV11-3|TRBD1|once
CASSSRGLNGELFF
TGTGCCAGCAGTTCCAGGGGGCTTAACGGGGAGCTGTTTTTT
>TRBJ2-2|TRBV5-1|-|-
CASSFGQIANTGELFF
TGCGCCAGCAGCTTTGGACAGATCGCGAACACCGGGGAGCTGTTTTTT
>TRBJ2-7|TRBV7-2|-|once
CASSLGGLISTGQYF
TGTGCCAGCAGCTTGGGGGGACTTATCTCCACGGGGCAGTACTTC
>TRBJ2-3|TRBV27|-|-
CASSFGEADTQYF
TGTGCCAGCAGTTTTGGGGAGGCAGATACGCAGTATTTT
>TRBJ2-3|TRBV11-2|TRBD1|-
CASVGQGATWNTQYF
TGTGCCAGCGTCGGGCAGGGGGCAACTTGGAATACGCAGTATTTT
>TRBJ2-1|TRBV9|TRBD2|-
CASSREREYNEQFF
TGTGCCAGCAGCAGAGAGCGGGAGTACAATGAGCAGTTCTTC
>TRBJ2-3|TRBV27|-|-
CASTLGTGPGTAPTDTQYF
TGTGCCAGCACTCTAGGTACTGGGCCCGGGACTGCACCCACAGATACGCAGTATTTT
>TRBJ2-1|TRBV15|-|-
CATRGFSNNEQFF
TGTGCCACCCGGGGTTTTAGTAACAATGAGCAGTTCTTC
>TRBJ2-5|TRBV28|-|-
CASRGARGEKQETQYF
TGTGCCAGCAGAGGGGCGCGGGGAGAGAAGCAAGAGACCCAGTACTTC
>TRBJ2-7|TRBV7-9|-|-
CASSPSGKAYEQYF
TGTGCCAGCAGCCCCAGCGGAAAAGCCTACGAGCAGTACTTC
>TRBJ1-5|TRBV7-3|-|-
CASSSTDRIHSNQPQHF
TGTGCCAGCAGCTCAACAGACAGGATTCATAGCAATCAGCCCCAGCATTTT
>TRBJ2-3|TRBV15|TRBD2|-
CATSMGLAGGPSDTQYF
TGTGCCACCAGCATGGGACTAGCGGGGGGGCCGTCAGATACGCAGTATTTT
>TRBJ2-1|TRBV14|-|few
CASSRGYFLADEQFF
TGTGCCAGCAGCCGAGGGTATTTTCTAGCCGATGAGCAGTTCTTC
>TRBJ1-2|TRBV5-1|-|-
CASTPGGDSYGYTF
TGCGCCAGCACTCCCGGGGGGGACTCCTATGGCTACACCTTC
>TRBJ1-5|TRBV19|TRBD1|-
CASSNTGTGGFMGQPQHF
TGTGCCAGTAGTAACACCGGGACAGGGGGTTTTATGGGTCAGCCCCAGCATTTT
>TRBJ1-4|TRBV7-2|-|-
CASSLSLGGEKLFF
TGTGCCAGCAGCTTAAGTCTCGGGGGGGAAAAACTGTTTTTT
>TRBJ2-2|TRBV7-8|-|-
CAGLGAGELFF
TGTGCCGGACTTGGGGCCGGGGAGCTGTTTTTT
>TRBJ1-5|TRBV4-3|TRBD1|-
CASSQDWFGGRGFNQPQHF
TGCGCCAGCAGCCAAGATTGGTTTGGGGGCAGGGGGTTTAATCAGCCCCAGCATTTT
>TRBJ2-7|TRBV6-5|-|-
CASSLGRTYEQYF
TGTGCCAGCTCCCTAGGGAGGACCTACGAGCAGTACTTC
>TRBJ1-1|TRBV4-1|-|-
CASSQDEQPEAFF
TGCGCCAGCAGCCAAGATGAACAGCCTGAAGCTTTCTTT
>TRBJ2-3|TRBV7-3|TRBD2|once
CASSTGTSGGDTQYF
TGTGCCAGCAGCACCGGGACTAGCGGAGGGGATACGCAGTATTTT
>TRBJ2-7|TRBV14|TRBD2|-
CASSQGLAVVDYEQYF
TGTGCCAGCAGCCAAGGGCTAGCGGTGGTAGACTACGAGCAGTACTTC
>TRBJ2-7|TRBV30|TRBD2|once
CAWGLAGGPYEQYF
TGTGCCTGGGGCCTAGCGGGAGGGCCCTACGAGCAGTACTTC
>TRBJ2-1|TRBV9|TRBD1|-
CASSVGTGGGYNEQFF
TGTGCCAGCAGCGTAGGCACAGGGGGCGGCTACAATGAGCAGTTCTTC
>TRBJ2-5|TRBV27|-|-
CASRGFATRGETQYF
TGTGCCAGCAGGGGGTTTGCTACGAGGGGGGAGACCCAGTACTTC
>TRBJ1-1|TRBV14|TRBD1|-
CASSPWDSQNTEAFF
TGTGCCAGCAGCCCTTGGGACAGCCAGAACACTGAAGCTTTCTTT
>TRBJ2-1|TRBV7-9|TRBD1|-
CASSSRTGGYNEQFF
TGTGCCAGCAGCTCTCGGACAGGGGGCTACAATGAGCAGTTCTTC
>TRBJ1-2|TRBV2|TRBD1|-
CASRDRDPGYYGYTF
TGTGCCAGCAGGGACAGGGATCCAGGGTACTATGGCTACACCTTC
>TRBJ2-7|TRBV7-6|TRBD2|-
CASSLYTGGPSYEQYF
TGTGCCAGCAGCTTATATACGGGAGGGCCCTCCTACGAGCAGTACTTC